This passage covers 25 T cell receptor beta chains from one sample sequenced in a study of blood T cells in healthy people across ages (dated by TCRdb to the mid-2010s). Libraries were constructed by 5' RACE. TCRdb records Illumina HiSeq 2500 as the sequencer. The second PCR ran for roughly 7 to 12 cycles and used a J-beta primer mix along with a sample-barcoded 5' primer. TCRdb trimmed the raw reads at Q25, called clones with MiXCR and kept productive beta chains. Records with the same CDR3 protein are collapsed into one entry carrying the most frequent genes and DNA. The sample table shows 800,000 or so distinct CDR3 sequences, and 35% to 60% are seen once. The ten most abundant clones make up roughly 20% of the sample. The sequenced sample consisted of blood. These receptor sequences come from an elderly man in good health.

The table lists this clonotype with a count of one. The chain joins TRBV6-5 to TRBJ1-2; D is unresolved. V lost 5 bases, J lost 5 bases, and 18 bases lay in between. CDR1 is MNHEY, CDR2 SVGAGI, per germline. The CDR3 sequence is 15 residues long. The CDR3 nucleotides read TGTGCCAGCAGTACCGCAGCGGGGTCTCGGTATGGCTACACCTTC. Protein sequence: CASSTAAGSRYGYTF.

The rearrangement joins TRBV5-6 to TRBJ2-7; tentatively, D is TRBD1 (6 bases). This CDR3 has 17 amino acids. CDR1 and CDR2 (germline): SGHDT, YYEEEE. The V and J ends lost 0 bases and 2 bases respectively, with 18 bases between them. The CDR3 region is CASSLGVETGTTYEQYF. CDR3 sequence (DNA): TGTGCCAGCAGCTTGGGGGTAGAGACGGGGACAACCTACGAGCAGTACTTC.

J is TRBJ2-1 and V is TRBV7-2, with D perhaps TRBD2 (6 bases). The CDR3 has 16 amino acids. Trimming stripped 2 bases from V and 0 bases from J, with 11 bases between. Germline CDR1 SGHTA, CDR2 FQGNSA. In DNA, the CDR3 is TGTGCCAGCAGCTTATCTGGCGGGAACTCCTACAATGAGCAGTTCTTC. Its translation is CASSLSGGNSYNEQFF.

This clonotype was observed a single time. A read error may produce the germline difference seen at one junction end. This rearrangement joins TRBV28 to TRBJ2-3; D call uncertain. This CDR3 has 16 amino acids. Germline V gives CDR1 MDHEN, CDR2 SYDVKM. The CDR3 bases are TGTGTCAGCAGTTTACCGGCGCCGGCTAGCACAGATACGCAGTATTTT. Its translation: CVSSLPAPASTDTQYF.

This clonotype was seen more than once but under ten times. The rearrangement joins TRBV7-2 to TRBJ2-3; D perhaps matches TRBD2 (6 bases). Trimming removed 5 bases at V and 4 bases at J, with 16 bases between. The CDR3 contains 15 residues. The germline CDR1 and CDR2 sequences are SGHTA and FQGNSA. The CDR3 reads CASSIRERRSDTQYF. CDR3 nucleotides: TGTGCCAGCAGCATTCGGGAGAGAAGGTCAGATACGCAGTATTTT. The variable domain in full, with the rest retrieved from reference TRBV7-2 and TRBJ2-3, is GAGVSQSPSNKVTEKGKDVELRCDPISGHTALYWYRQSLGQGLEFLIYFQGNSAPDKSGLPSDRFSAERTGGSVSTLTIQRTQQEDSAVYLCASSIRERRSDTQYFGPGTRLTVL.

This clonotype was observed a few times. The chain links TRBV5-1 to TRBJ2-7; D is unresolved. V was trimmed by 4 bases and J by 0 bases, leaving 23 bases between them. Germline values: CDR1 SGHRS, CDR2 YFSETQ. The length of the CDR3 is 18 residues. The CDR3 DNA sequence: TGCGCCAGCAGCCAAAGGGAAAGTTCGGTTGAAACCTCCTACGAGCAGTACTTC. This encodes CASSQRESSVETSYEQYF.

This clonotype was seen more than once but under ten times. V and J are TRBV12-3 or TRBV12-4 and TRBJ1-2; D is possibly TRBD1 (6 bases). V lost 0 bases and J lost 1, with 9 bases in between. This CDR3 has 15 amino acids. The CDR3 is CASSLAGHFNYGYTF. The CDR3 bases are TGTGCCAGCAGTTTAGCGGGACATTTTAACTATGGCTACACCTTC.

The chain has TRBV7-3 and TRBJ1-2; D remains ambiguous. The V end was cut by 5 bases, the J end by 2 bases, with 18 bases between. Germline-derived CDR1 and CDR2 are SGHTA and FQGTGA. This CDR3 has 16 amino acids. CDR3 sequence: CASSPQASLGNYGYTF. CDR3 DNA: TGTGCCAGCAGCCCCCAAGCTAGCCTAGGGAACTATGGCTACACCTTC.

CDR3: CASSLDQGVNEQYF. The CDR3 DNA reads as TGTGCCAGCAGCTTAGACCAGGGGGTTAACGAGCAGTACTTC. The J gene is TRBJ2-7, the V gene TRBV7-2, with TRBD1 matching over 7 bases. In germline, CDR1 is SGHTA, CDR2 FQGNSA. This CDR3 contains 14 residues. Trimming took 1 base from V and 5 from J; bases not matched to a gene: 5.

The chain is built from TRBV28 and TRBJ2-5, with TRBD1 matching over 10 bases. Gene TRBJ2-1 matches the end of the DNA better, so the J call may be wrong. The CDR3 covers 15 residues. CDR1 is MDHEN and CDR2 is SYDVKM in the germline V gene. This chain's CDR3 is CASSKAGTGEETQFF. The CDR3 DNA reads TGTGCCAGCAGTAAAGCCGGGACAGGGGAAGAGACCCAGTTCTTC.

This clonotype was observed a handful of times. The chain is built from TRBV20-1 and TRBJ1-6, with TRBD1 matching over 7 bases. J gave up 8 bases and V 5 bases, and 9 bases lay outside the gene matches. The CDR3 runs 14 residues. Per the germline V gene, CDR1 is DFQATT and CDR2 is SNEGSKA (reference sequence). CDR3 in amino acids: CSARGGGRDSPLHF. As DNA, the CDR3 is TGCAGTGCTCGAGGGGGCGGCAGGGATTCACCCCTCCACTTT.

The chain combines TRBV5-1 with TRBJ2-7, with 10 bases fitting TRBD1. The CDR3 is 15 amino acids. After removal of 0 bases from V and 3 bases from J, the junction contained 3 bases not matched to a gene. Germline CDR1 and CDR2: SGHRS and YFSETQ. The CDR3 coding sequence is TGCGCCAGCAGCTTGGCGACAGGGGGCCTCTACGAGCAGTACTTC. Amino acid sequence: CASSLATGGLYEQYF.

In this sample, this clonotype turned up a few times. V gene TRBV27 combines with J gene TRBJ2-2; 14 nucleotides agree with TRBD2. Trimming at V came to 4 bases and at J to 12 bases, leaving 10 bases not matched to a gene. Germline V gene data show CDR1 as MNHEY and CDR2 as SMNVEV (reference sequence). This CDR3 contains 16 residues. In DNA, the CDR3 is TGTGCCAGCAGTTCCCCTGGACTAGCGGGAGGCAGGAAGCTGTTTTTT. It specifies CASSSPGLAGGRKLFF.

V usage is TRBV7-2 and J usage is TRBJ1-2; D possibly corresponds to TRBD1 (6 bases). Germline assignment: CDR1 SGHTA and CDR2 FQGNSA. The CDR3 runs to 15 residues. The V end lost 3 bases, the J end lost 5 bases, and 16 bases lay between the germline ends. CDR3: CASSFSSGTNYGYTF. CDR3 DNA: TGTGCCAGCAGCTTCTCTTCCGGGACAAATTATGGCTACACCTTC.

The table lists this clonotype with a count of one. The rearrangement joins TRBV25-1 to TRBJ2-7; D might be TRBD1 (6 bases). V was shortened by 4 bases and J by 3 bases, with 16 bases between the two germline ends. Germline V gene sequence: CDR1 MGHDK, CDR2 SYGVNS. The CDR3 length is 15 residues. CDR3 bases: TGTGCCAGCAGTGGAGTCCGGGACAACTACTACGAGCAGTACTTC. Residues: CASSGVRDNYYEQYF.

This clonotype appeared a single time. This chain connects TRBV24-1 to TRBJ2-7; no clear D. Per germline, CDR1 KGHDR and CDR2 SFDVKD. V was clipped by 1 base and J by 3 bases, with 0 bases between them. This CDR3 is 11 amino acids long. This CDR3 is CATSDFYEQYF. In DNA, the CDR3 is TGTGCCACCAGTGATTTCTACGAGCAGTACTTC.

The table lists this clonotype with a few counts. The chain recombines TRBV5-1 with TRBJ2-6; TRBD1 matches 10 bases. From germline, CDR1 is SGHRS and CDR2 YFSETQ. J lost 0 bases, V lost 4 bases, and 10 bases had no gene match. CDR3 size: 19 residues. As DNA, the CDR3 is TGCGCCAGCAGCCTTACCCGGACAGGGGGGGACTCTGGGGCCAACGTCCTGACTTTC. Its protein is CASSLTRTGGDSGANVLTF.

This clonotype was counted only a few times. Relative to the germline gene, one junction end is altered; a read error may explain this. This chain connects TRBV5-5 to TRBJ2-3; TRBD1 is a possible D gene (6 bases). This CDR3 has 14 amino acids. The V gene's germline CDR1 is SGHKS and CDR2 YYEKEE (reference sequence). The CDR3 DNA is TGTGACAGCAGCCCCTCACAGGGTAGAGATACGCAGTATTTT. Residues: CDSSPSQGRDTQYF.

The sample holds a few counts of this clonotype. The chain links TRBV7-2 to TRBJ2-1; TRBD2 agrees at 11 bases. The CDR3 runs to 14 residues. After removal of 6 bases from V and 7 bases from J, the junction contained 5 bases not matched to a gene. Germline values: CDR1 SGHTA, CDR2 FQGNSA. The chain's CDR3 is CASRTTSGNNEQFF. The CDR3 DNA reads TGTGCCAGCAGAACGACTAGCGGGAATAATGAGCAGTTCTTC.

As concerns this clonotype: This clone may be a read error of a much larger clone one base away. The gene calls are TRBV10-3 and TRBJ2-5; no clear D gene. Per germline, CDR1 ENHRY and CDR2 SYGVKD. This CDR3 is 13 amino acids long. Trimming took off 7 bases at V and 11 bases at J, with 20 bases between the two ends. CDR3 in amino acids: CAIKDWKGNEQYF. The DNA of the CDR3 is TGTGCCATCAAGGATTGGAAGGGCAATGAGCAGTACTTC.

The chain carries TRBV25-1 and TRBJ2-2; either TRBD1 or TRBD2 may fit D (5 bases each). CDR1 is MGHDK, CDR2 SYGVNS, per germline. This CDR3 spans 16 amino acids. V lost 6 bases and J lost 3, with 17 bases in between. The CDR3 DNA sequence: TGTGCCAGCAGGAACGTGAGGGGACCACACACCGGGGAGCTGTTTTTT. Translated: CASRNVRGPHTGELFF.

The chain couples TRBV13 to TRBJ2-3; D unclear. Germline V gene sequence: CDR1 PRHDT, CDR2 FYEKMQ (reference sequence). V was cut by 5 bases and J by 4 bases, with 7 bases left in between. This CDR3 has 12 residues. This chain's CDR3 is CASSPLPDTQYF. The CDR3 DNA reads TGTGCCAGCAGCCCCCTTCCAGATACGCAGTATTTT.

The chain carries TRBV27 and TRBJ2-5, with D tentatively TRBD1 or TRBD2 (7 bases each). CDR3 length equals 15 residues. Germline-derived CDR1 and CDR2 are MNHEY and SMNVEV (reference sequence). Trimming pared 4 bases from V and 5 bases from J, leaving 17 bases between. CDR3 amino acids: CASSSRGGGRETQYF. The CDR3 DNA follows: TGTGCCAGCAGTTCCAGGGGGGGTGGTCGGGAGACCCAGTACTTC.

This clonotype was picked up a small number of times. This chain connects TRBV12-3 or TRBV12-4 to TRBJ2-1, with 9 bases that match TRBD1. CDR3 length: 16 amino acids. With V trimmed by 6 bases and J by 7 bases, 13 bases remained unmatched. CDR3: CASSATGTGFGNEQFF. CDR3 DNA sequence: TGTGCCAGCAGCGCAACCGGGACAGGGTTCGGGAATGAGCAGTTCTTC.

Ten or more counts support this clonotype. The chain is built from TRBV5-1 and TRBJ2-1; TRBD2 matches at 12 bases. This CDR3 region has 16 residues. With V trimmed by 3 bases and J by 9 bases, 10 bases remained unmatched. Germline lookup yields CDR1 SGHRS and CDR2 YFSETQ. CDR3: CASSSTSGRRESEQFF. The CDR3 DNA reads TGCGCCAGCAGCTCAACTAGCGGGAGGAGGGAGAGTGAGCAGTTCTTC.